This TCR beta chain was obtained from a study of beta chain features in type 1 diabetes. The CDR3 sequence is 20 residues long. The germline V gene has CDR1 LGHNT and CDR2 FRNRAP. Trimming took off 6 bases at V and 0 bases at J, with 30 bases between the two ends. The investigators reverse transcribed all of the isolated RNA, so they sequenced expressed TCRB transcripts. The repertoire was sequenced with immunoSEQ multiplex PCR; TCRdb's copy has only in-frame clones and lacks some. Here the sample spans hundreds of thousands of clones, approximately 15% being singletons. The chain carries TRBV12-5 and TRBJ2-7; possibly TRBD1 or TRBD2 for D (5 bases each). The sequenced sample was naive CD4+ T cells from blood. The clonotype originates from a man aged 30 to 39 in good health. The CDR3 reads CASGSGGRKSLWTSSYEQYF. As DNA, the CDR3 is TGTGCTAGTGGGTCCGGCGGGCGCAAGTCCCTGTGGACAAGCTCCTACGAGCAGTACTTC.